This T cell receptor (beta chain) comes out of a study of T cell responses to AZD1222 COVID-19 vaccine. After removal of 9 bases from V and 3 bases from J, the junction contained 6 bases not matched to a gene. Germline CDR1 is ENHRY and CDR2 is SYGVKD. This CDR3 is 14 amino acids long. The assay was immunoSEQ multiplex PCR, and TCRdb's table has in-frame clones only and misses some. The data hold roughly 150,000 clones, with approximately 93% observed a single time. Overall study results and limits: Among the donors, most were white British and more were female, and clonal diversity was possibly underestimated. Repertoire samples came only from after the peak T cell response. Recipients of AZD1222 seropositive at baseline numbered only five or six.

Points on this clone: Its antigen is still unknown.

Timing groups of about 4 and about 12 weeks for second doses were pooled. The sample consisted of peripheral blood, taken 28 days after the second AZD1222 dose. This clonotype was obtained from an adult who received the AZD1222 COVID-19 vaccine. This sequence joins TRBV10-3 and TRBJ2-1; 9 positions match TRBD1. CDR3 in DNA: TGTGCCATGACCGGGACAGGGAACTACAATGAGCAGTTCTTC. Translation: CAMTGTGNYNEQFF.